The 6 T cell receptor beta chains below were found in one sample sequenced in a study of monozygotic twins with inflammatory bowel disease. TCRdb derives one entry per CDR3 protein from the 5' RACE reads, leaving out DNA. The sample features 150,000 to 200,000 distinct CDR3 sequences, with approximately 2.5% in its top ten. The sequenced material came from blood. Source of these receptors: a human donor with ulcerative colitis or Crohn's disease, or a healthy co-twin of an affected twin (not recorded which).

The chain couples TRBV7-9 to TRBJ2-3; TCRdb indicates TRBD2, and absent DNA this call remains unverified. CDR3 length equals 17 residues. Germline V gene lookup returns CDR1 SEHNR and CDR2 FQNEAQ (reference sequence). The CDR3 loop reads CASSLERLAGTTDTQYF.

The rearrangement joins TRBV18 to TRBJ2-5. Germline V gives CDR1 KGHSH, CDR2 LQKENI. The CDR3 extends over 13 amino acids. The CDR3 protein is CASSPVGQETQYF. Looking up the rest from reference TRBV18 and TRBJ2-5 gives the full variable domain: NAGVMQNPRHLVRRRGQEARLRCSPMKGHSHVYWYRQLPEEGLKFMVYLQKENIIDESGMPKERFSAEFPKEGPSILRIQQVVRGDSAAYFCASSPVGQETQYFGPGTRLLVL.

The CDR3 loop reads CASSLSVYGANEQFF. The chain is built from TRBV27 and TRBJ2-1; TCRdb indicates TRBD1, and absent DNA this call remains unverified. The CDR3 contains 15 residues. The germline gives CDR1 MNHEY, CDR2 SMNVEV (reference sequence).

V gene TRBV5-1 combines with J gene TRBJ2-3. The CDR3 is 13 residues long. Germline V gene data show CDR1 as SGHRS and CDR2 as YFSETQ. The CDR3 sequence is CASSLEYPDTQYF.

The V gene is TRBV5-1, the J gene TRBJ1-4. The germline CDR1 and CDR2 sequences are SGHRS and YFSETQ. CDR3 size: 15 residues. CDR3 amino acids: CASSLDTVSNEKLFF.

The rearrangement uses TRBV6-1 and TRBJ1-2; TCRdb outputs TRBD1, but without DNA this stays unchecked. From germline, CDR1 is MNHNS and CDR2 SASEGT. This CDR3 has 17 amino acids. CDR3 protein: CASTNRAGSEGNYGYTF.